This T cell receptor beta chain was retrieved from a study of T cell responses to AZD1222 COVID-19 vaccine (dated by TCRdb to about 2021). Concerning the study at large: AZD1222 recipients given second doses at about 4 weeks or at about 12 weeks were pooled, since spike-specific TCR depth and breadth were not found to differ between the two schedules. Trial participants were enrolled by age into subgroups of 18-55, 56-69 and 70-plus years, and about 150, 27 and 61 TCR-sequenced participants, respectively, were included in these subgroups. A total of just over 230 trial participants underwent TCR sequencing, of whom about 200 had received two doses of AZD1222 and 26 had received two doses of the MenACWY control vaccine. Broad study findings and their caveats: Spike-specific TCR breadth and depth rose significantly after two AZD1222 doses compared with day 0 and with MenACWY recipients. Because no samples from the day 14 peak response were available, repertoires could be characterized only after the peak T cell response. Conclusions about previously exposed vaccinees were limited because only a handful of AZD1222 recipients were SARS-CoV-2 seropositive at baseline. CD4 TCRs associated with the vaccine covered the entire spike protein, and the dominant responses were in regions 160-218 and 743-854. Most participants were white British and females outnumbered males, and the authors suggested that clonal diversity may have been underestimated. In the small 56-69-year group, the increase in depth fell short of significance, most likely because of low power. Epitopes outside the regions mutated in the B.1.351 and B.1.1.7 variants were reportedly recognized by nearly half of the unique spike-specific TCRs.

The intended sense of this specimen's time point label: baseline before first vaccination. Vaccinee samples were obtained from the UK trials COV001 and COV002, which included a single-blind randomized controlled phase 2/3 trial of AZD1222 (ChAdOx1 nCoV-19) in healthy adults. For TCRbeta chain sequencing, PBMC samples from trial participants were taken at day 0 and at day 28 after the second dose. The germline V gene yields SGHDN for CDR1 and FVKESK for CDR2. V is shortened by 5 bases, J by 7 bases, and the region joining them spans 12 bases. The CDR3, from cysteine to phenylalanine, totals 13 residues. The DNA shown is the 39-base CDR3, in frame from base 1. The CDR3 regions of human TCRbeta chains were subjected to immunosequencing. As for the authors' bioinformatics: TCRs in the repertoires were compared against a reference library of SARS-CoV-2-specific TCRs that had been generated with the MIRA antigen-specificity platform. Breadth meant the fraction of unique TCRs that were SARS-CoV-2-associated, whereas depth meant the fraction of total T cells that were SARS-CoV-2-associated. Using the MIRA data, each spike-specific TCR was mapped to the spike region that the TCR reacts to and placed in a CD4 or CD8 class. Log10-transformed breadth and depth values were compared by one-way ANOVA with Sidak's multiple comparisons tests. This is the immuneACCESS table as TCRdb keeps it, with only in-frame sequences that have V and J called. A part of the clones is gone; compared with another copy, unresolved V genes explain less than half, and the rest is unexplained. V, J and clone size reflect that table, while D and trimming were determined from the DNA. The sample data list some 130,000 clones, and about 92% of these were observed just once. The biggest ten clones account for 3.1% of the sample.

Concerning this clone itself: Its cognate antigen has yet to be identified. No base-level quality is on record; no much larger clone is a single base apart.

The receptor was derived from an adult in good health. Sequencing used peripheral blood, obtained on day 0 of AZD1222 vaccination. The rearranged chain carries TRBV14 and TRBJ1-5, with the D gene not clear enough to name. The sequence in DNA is TGTGCCAGCAGCGGAGGCGGTTTCCAGCCCCAGCATTTT. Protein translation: CASSGGGFQPQHF.